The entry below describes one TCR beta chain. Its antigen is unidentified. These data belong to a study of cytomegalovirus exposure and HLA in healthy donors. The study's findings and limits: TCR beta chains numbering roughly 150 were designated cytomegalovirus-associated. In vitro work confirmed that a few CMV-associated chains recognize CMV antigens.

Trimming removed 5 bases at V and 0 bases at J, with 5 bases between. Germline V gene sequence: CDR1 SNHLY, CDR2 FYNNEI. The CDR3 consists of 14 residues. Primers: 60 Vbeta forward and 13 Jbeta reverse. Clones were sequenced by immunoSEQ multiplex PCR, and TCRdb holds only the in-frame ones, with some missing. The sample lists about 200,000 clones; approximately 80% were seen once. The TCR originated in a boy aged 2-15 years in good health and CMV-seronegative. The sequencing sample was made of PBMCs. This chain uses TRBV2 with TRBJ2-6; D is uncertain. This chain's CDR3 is CASSMSSGANVLTF. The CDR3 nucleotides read TGTGCCAGCAGTATGAGCTCTGGGGCCAACGTCCTGACTTTC.